This T cell receptor (beta chain) derives from a study of OX40 agonist ivuxolimab in advanced cancers. Overall study results and limits: With doses of 0.1 to 3.0 mg/kg, CD4+ and CD8+ blood T cells had undergone clonal expansion by week 6.

Germline V gene lookup returns CDR1 SGHDT and CDR2 YYEEEE. The CDR3 is 14 residues long. J was trimmed by 4 bases and V by 7 bases; bases with no gene match: 10. This clone was counted a single time. Its antigen remains unknown. Produced via immunoSEQ multiplex PCR; TCRdb's table is partial and in-frame only. The sample consists of 55,000 to 80,000 clones, about 86% of them appearing once. V is TRBV5-6 and J is TRBJ2-5; TRBD2 agrees at 7 bases. The receptor was derived from an adult with an advanced solid tumor such as melanoma, head and neck, liver or kidney cancer. This material consisted of CD4+ or CD8+ T cells sorted from blood, taken in a trial of the OX40 agonist ivuxolimab. The CDR3 here is CASGSSWGGETQYF. The CDR3 DNA sequence: TGTGCCAGCGGGAGTTCTTGGGGGGGAGAGACCCAGTACTTC. The whole variable domain, remainder taken from reference TRBV5-6 and TRBJ2-5, is DAGVTQSPTHLIKTRGQQVTLRCSPKSGHDTVSWYQQALGQGPQFIFQYYEEEERQRGNFPDRFSGHQFPNYSSELNVNALLLGDSALYLCASGSSWGGETQYFGPGTRLLVL.